Listed below are T cell receptor beta chains from one sample, sequenced in a study of T-cell reconstitution after alpha-beta-depleted transplantation in children. TCRdb itself ran the PCR reads through MiXCR, one entry per CDR3 protein. Altogether hundreds of thousands of distinct CDR3 sequences are present, roughly 8% being singletons, with the ten largest covering approximately 6.3%. The specimen comprised PBMCs, mostly from graft donor cells, sampled 180 days after TCRalphabeta/CD19-depleted stem cell transplant. The source is a male patient younger than 18 who had a stem cell transplant for acute lymphoblastic leukemia, so the T cells may come from the graft donor. CDR3s include the opening cysteine and the closing phenylalanine or tryptophan.

V	J	CDR3
TRBV4-3	TRBJ2-7	CASSQEGRGSYEQYF
TRBV4-3	TRBJ1-1	CASSQDRGPRVTEAFF
TRBV29-1	TRBJ1-1	CSVRANMNTEAFF
TRBV5-1	TRBJ2-7	CASSPYERTGHEQYF
TRBV12-3/TRBV12-4	TRBJ1-5	CASTLLTTGDNQPQHF
TRBV20-1	TRBJ2-3	CSAGGEGFATTDTQYF
TRBV15	TRBJ2-1	CATSTYNEQFF
TRBV28	TRBJ2-7	CASSLLPGQGDYEQYF
TRBV27	TRBJ2-2	CASSLSRTSGRFGELFF
TRBV28	TRBJ1-1	CASSVSINTEAFF
TRBV7-7	TRBJ2-3	CASSQTSSTDTQYF
TRBV19	TRBJ1-5	CASSGGRGSNPGQPQHF
TRBV20-1	TRBJ2-3	CSTERDTQYF
TRBV7-2	TRBJ2-5	CASTPNNFQETQYF
TRBV20-1	TRBJ1-5	CSARAGAQPQHF
TRBV20-1	TRBJ2-4	CSAPTDKIAKNIQYF
TRBV29-1	TRBJ2-7	CSALLGLSYEQYF